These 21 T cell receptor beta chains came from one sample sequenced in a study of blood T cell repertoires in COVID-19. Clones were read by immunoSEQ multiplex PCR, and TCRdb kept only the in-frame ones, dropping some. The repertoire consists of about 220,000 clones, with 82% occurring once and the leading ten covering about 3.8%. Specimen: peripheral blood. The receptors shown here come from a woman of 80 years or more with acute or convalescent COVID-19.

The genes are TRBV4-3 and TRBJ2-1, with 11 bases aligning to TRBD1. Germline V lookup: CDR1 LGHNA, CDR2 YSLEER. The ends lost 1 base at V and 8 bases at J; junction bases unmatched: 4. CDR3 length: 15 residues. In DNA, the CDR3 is TGCGCCAGCAGCCAAGCTGGGACAGGGGGATATGAGCAGTTCTTC. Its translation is CASSQAGTGGYEQFF.

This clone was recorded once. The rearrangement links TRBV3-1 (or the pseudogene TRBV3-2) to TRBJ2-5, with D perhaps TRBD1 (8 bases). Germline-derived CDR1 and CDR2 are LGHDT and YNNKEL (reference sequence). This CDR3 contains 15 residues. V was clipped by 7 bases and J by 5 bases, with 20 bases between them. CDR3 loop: CASTETGGAGETQYF. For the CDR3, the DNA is TGTGCCAGCACCGAAACAGGGGGGGCGGGGGAGACCCAGTACTTC.

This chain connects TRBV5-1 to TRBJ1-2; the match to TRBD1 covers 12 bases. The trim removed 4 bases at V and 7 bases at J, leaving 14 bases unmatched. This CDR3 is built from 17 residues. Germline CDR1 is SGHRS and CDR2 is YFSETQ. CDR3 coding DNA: TGCGCCAGCAGCGCGGGGACAGGGGGCGCCGGGTTCAGTGGCTACACCTTC. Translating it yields CASSAGTGGAGFSGYTF. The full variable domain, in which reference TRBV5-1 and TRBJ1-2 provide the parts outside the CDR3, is KAGVTQTPRYLIKTRGQQVTLSCSPISGHRSVSWYQQTPGQGLQFLFEYFSETQRNKGNFPGRFSGRQFSNSRSEMNVSTLELGDSALYLCASSAGTGGAGFSGYTFGSGTRLTVV.

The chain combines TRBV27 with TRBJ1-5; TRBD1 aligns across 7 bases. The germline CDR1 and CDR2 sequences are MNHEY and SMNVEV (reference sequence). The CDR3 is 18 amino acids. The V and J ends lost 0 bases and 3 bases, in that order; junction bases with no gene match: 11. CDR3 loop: CASSLSLASTGPNQPQHF. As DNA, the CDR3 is TGTGCCAGCAGTTTATCTCTAGCCTCGACAGGGCCCAATCAGCCCCAGCATTTT.

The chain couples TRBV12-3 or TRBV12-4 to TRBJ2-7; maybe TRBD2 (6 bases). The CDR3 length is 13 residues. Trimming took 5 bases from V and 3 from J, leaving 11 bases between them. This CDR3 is CASSQGLLYEQYF. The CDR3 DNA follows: TGTGCCAGCAGTCAGGGACTGCTCTACGAGCAGTACTTC.

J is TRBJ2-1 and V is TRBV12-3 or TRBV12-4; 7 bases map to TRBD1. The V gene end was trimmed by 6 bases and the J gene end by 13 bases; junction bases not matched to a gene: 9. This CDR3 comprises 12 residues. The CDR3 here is CASRSRDREQFF. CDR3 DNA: TGTGCCAGCAGAAGCCGGGACAGAGAACAGTTCTTC.

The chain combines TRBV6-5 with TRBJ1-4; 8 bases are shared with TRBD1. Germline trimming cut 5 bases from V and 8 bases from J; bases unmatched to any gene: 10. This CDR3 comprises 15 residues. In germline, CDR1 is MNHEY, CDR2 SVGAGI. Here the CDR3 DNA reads TGTGCCAGCAGTCTCCAGACAGGGGAGGGGGAAAAACTGTTTTTT. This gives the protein CASSLQTGEGEKLFF.

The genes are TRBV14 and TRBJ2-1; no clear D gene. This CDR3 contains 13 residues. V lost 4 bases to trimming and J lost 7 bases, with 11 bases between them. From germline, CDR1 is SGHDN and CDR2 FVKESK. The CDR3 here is CASSLLRLNEQFF. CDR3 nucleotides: TGTGCCAGCAGCCTTCTGCGGCTAAATGAGCAGTTCTTC.

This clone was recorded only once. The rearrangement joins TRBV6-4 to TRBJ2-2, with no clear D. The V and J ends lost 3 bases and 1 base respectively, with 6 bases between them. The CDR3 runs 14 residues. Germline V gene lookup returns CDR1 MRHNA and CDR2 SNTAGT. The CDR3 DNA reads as TGTGCCAGCAGTGAATCCCAGAACACCGGGGAGCTGTTTTTT. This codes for CASSESQNTGELFF.

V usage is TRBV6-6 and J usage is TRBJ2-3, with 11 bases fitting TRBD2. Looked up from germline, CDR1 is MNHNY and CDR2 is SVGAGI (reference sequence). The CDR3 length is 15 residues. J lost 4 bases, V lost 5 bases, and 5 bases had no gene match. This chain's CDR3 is CASSLAGGPPDTQYF. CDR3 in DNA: TGTGCCAGCAGTCTAGCGGGGGGACCCCCAGATACGCAGTATTTT.

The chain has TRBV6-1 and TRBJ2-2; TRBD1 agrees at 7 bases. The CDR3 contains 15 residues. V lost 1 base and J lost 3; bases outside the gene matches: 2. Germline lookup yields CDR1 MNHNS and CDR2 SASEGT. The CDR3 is CASSEGTGYTGELFF. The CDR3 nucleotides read TGTGCCAGCAGTGAAGGGACAGGATACACCGGGGAGCTGTTTTTT.

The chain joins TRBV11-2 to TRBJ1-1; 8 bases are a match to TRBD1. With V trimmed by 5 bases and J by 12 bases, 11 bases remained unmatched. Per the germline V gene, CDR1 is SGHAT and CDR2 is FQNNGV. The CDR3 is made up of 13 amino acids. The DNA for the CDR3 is TGTGCCAGCAGCCCAGGGGACAGGTCTGTATCTTTCTTT. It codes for CASSPGDRSVSFF. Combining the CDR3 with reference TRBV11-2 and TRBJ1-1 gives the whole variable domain EAGVAQSPRYKIIEKRQSVAFWCNPISGHATLYWYQQILGQGPKLLIQFQNNGVVDDSQLPKDRFSAERLKGVDSTLKIQPAKLEDSAVYLCASSPGDRSVSFFGQGTRLTVV.

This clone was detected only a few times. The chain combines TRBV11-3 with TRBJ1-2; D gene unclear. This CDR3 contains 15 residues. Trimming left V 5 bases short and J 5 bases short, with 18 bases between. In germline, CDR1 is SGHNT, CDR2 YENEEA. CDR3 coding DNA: TGTGCCAGCAGCCCCACCGGAGGGTCCTGGTATGGCTACACCTTC. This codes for CASSPTGGSWYGYTF.

The CDR3 loop is CASSLATGTETQYF. CDR3 DNA: TGTGCCAGCAGCTTAGCTACAGGGACGGAGACCCAGTACTTC. The chain carries TRBV7-6 and TRBJ2-5; D possibly corresponds to TRBD1 (6 bases). This CDR3 is built from 14 residues. Trimming pared 0 bases from V and 5 bases from J, leaving 10 bases between. Germline V gene data show CDR1 as SGHVS and CDR2 as FNYEAQ.

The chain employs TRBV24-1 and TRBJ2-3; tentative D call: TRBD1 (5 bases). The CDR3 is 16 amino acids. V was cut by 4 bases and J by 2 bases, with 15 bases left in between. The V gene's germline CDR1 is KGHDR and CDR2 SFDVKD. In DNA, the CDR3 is TGTGCCACCAGTGACTACACACAGGCAAACACAGATACGCAGTATTTT. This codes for CATSDYTQANTDTQYF.

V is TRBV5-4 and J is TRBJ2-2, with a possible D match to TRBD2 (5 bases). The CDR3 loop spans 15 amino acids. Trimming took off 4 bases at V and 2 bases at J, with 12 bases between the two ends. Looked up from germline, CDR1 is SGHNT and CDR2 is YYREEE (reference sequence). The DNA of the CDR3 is TGTGCCAGCAGCCCGGGGAGCAGCAACACCGGGGAGCTGTTTTTT. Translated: CASSPGSSNTGELFF.

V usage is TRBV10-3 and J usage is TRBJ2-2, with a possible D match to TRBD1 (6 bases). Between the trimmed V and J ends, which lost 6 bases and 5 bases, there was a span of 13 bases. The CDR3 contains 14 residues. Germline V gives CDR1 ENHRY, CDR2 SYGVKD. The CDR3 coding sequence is TGTGCCATCAGCGGGACAAGGGATACCGGGGAGCTGTTTTTT. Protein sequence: CAISGTRDTGELFF.

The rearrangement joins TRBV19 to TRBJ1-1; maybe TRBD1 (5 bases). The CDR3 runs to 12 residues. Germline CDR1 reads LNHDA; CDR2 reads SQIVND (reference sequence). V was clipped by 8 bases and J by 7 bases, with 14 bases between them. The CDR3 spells CASRGRFDEAFF. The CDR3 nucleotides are TGTGCCAGTCGGGGGAGGTTCGATGAAGCTTTCTTT.

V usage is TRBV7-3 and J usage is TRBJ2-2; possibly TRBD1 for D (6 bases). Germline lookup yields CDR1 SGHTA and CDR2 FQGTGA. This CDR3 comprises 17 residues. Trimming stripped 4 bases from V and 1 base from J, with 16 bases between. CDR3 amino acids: CASSSQLDRLNTGELFF. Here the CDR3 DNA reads TGTGCCAGCAGCTCTCAACTCGACAGGTTGAACACCGGGGAGCTGTTTTTT.

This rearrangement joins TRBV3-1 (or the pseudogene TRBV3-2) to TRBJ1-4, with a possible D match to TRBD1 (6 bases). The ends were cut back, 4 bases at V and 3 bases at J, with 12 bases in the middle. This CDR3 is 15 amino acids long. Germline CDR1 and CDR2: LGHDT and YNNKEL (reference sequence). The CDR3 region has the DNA TGTGCCAGCAGCCGGGGGCGACAGCCTAATGAAAAACTGTTTTTT. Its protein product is CASSRGRQPNEKLFF.

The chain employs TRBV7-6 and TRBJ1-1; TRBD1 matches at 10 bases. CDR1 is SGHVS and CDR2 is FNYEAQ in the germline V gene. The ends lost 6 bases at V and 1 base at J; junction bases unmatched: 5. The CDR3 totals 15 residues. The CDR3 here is CASRPRDRGNTEAFF. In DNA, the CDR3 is TGTGCCAGCAGACCCCGGGACAGGGGGAACACTGAAGCTTTCTTT.